A selection of T cell receptor beta chains follows, all from one sample in a study of cytomegalovirus exposure and HLA in healthy donors. Profiling relied on immunoSEQ multiplex PCR, and the TCRdb table lists in-frame clones only, not all of them. The sample holds about 130,000 clones. What was sequenced was PBMCs. The receptors were gathered from a woman aged 40-49 years in good health and CMV-seropositive. The CDR3 runs from the conserved cysteine through the conserved F or W. Each record gives: D gene, V gene, J gene, CDR3 DNA, CDR3 protein. A D gene is named only where the DNA matches it firmly.

d_gene: TRBD1
v_gene: TRBV19
j_gene: TRBJ1-1
CDR3nt: TGTGCCAGTAGTATCCGTGGGACAGGGGGGGCGAACACTGAAGCTTTCTTT
CDR3aa: CASSIRGTGGANTEAFF

d_gene: -
v_gene: TRBV7-8
j_gene: TRBJ2-1
CDR3nt: TGTGCCAGCAGCTCACAAGCAGGGACTGTCTACAATGAGCAGTTCTTC
CDR3aa: CASSSQAGTVYNEQFF

d_gene: -
v_gene: TRBV9
j_gene: TRBJ1-3
CDR3nt: TGTGCCAGCAGCAGGGGGGGTAACTCTGGAAACACCATATATTTT
CDR3aa: CASSRGGNSGNTIYF

d_gene: -
v_gene: TRBV7-9
j_gene: TRBJ2-7
CDR3nt: TGTGCCAGCAGCTTAGCGTTAGGGACATACTCCTACGAGCAGTACTTC
CDR3aa: CASSLALGTYSYEQYF

d_gene: TRBD1
v_gene: TRBV11-1
j_gene: TRBJ2-1
CDR3nt: TGTGCCAGCAGCTATACCGGGACAGGGGGACGCAATGAGCAGTTCTTC
CDR3aa: CASSYTGTGGRNEQFF

d_gene: TRBD2
v_gene: TRBV6-5
j_gene: TRBJ2-5
CDR3nt: TGTGCCAGCAGTGCTAGCGGGCCTCAAGAGACCCAGTACTTC
CDR3aa: CASSASGPQETQYF

d_gene: -
v_gene: TRBV25-1
j_gene: TRBJ1-4
CDR3nt: TGTGTCAGCAGTGAATCATCCCGGAGACTCCAAAAACTGTTTTTT
CDR3aa: CVSSESSRRLQKLFF

d_gene: TRBD1
v_gene: TRBV5-4
j_gene: TRBJ2-3
CDR3nt: TGTGCCAGCAGCGGGGGGGGACAGGGGGCAAGAGATACGCAGTATTTT
CDR3aa: CASSGGGQGARDTQYF

d_gene: TRBD2
v_gene: TRBV11-2
j_gene: TRBJ2-7
CDR3nt: TGTGCCAGCAGCTCCGGGACTAGCGGGAGTTGGGAGCAGTACTTC
CDR3aa: CASSSGTSGSWEQYF

d_gene: -
v_gene: TRBV7-7
j_gene: TRBJ2-5
CDR3nt: TGTGCCAGCAGCTTAGTGGGGGGAGGGACCCAGTACTTC
CDR3aa: CASSLVGGGTQYF

d_gene: -
v_gene: TRBV28
j_gene: TRBJ1-2
CDR3nt: TGTGCCAGCAGTGGGGGGGCGCGGGACTATGGCTACACCTTC
CDR3aa: CASSGGARDYGYTF

d_gene: TRBD1
v_gene: TRBV29-1
j_gene: TRBJ2-1
CDR3nt: TGCAGCGTTACGGGACAGTACAATGAGCAGTTCTTC
CDR3aa: CSVTGQYNEQFF

d_gene: -
v_gene: TRBV7-2
j_gene: TRBJ2-1
CDR3nt: TGTGCCAGCAGCTTAGATCTGCGGAGAGCATACAATGAGCAGTTCTTC
CDR3aa: CASSLDLRRAYNEQFF

d_gene: TRBD1
v_gene: TRBV15
j_gene: TRBJ2-7
CDR3nt: TGTGCCACCAGCAGCGGACAGGGGGCAACCTACGAGCAGTACTTC
CDR3aa: CATSSGQGATYEQYF

d_gene: -
v_gene: TRBV19
j_gene: TRBJ1-4
CDR3nt: TGTGCCAGTAGTTCTACCCCGACGGGACTGTTTTTT
CDR3aa: CASSSTPTGLFF

d_gene: -
v_gene: TRBV19
j_gene: TRBJ2-2
CDR3nt: TGTGCCAGTAGCTTTCGTCCAGGGGGGACCGGGGAGCTGTTTTTT
CDR3aa: CASSFRPGGTGELFF

d_gene: TRBD1
v_gene: TRBV18
j_gene: TRBJ2-7
CDR3nt: TGTGCCAGCTCAAGCCAGGGGGCCACCTCCTACGAGCAGTACTTC
CDR3aa: CASSSQGATSYEQYF

d_gene: -
v_gene: TRBV19
j_gene: TRBJ2-1
CDR3nt: TGTGCCAGTAGACCACCCTCCCTGGCTAGTGAGCAGTTCTTC
CDR3aa: CASRPPSLASEQFF

d_gene: TRBD1
v_gene: TRBV6-1
j_gene: TRBJ2-4
CDR3nt: TGTGCCAGCAGTGGGAATTTTGGACAGGGAATGGTTTCAGCCAAAAACATTCAGTACTTC
CDR3aa: CASSGNFGQGMVSAKNIQYF

d_gene: -
v_gene: TRBV28
j_gene: TRBJ1-2
CDR3nt: TGTGCCAGCAGTTTCAATAACTATGGCTACACCTTC
CDR3aa: CASSFNNYGYTF

d_gene: TRBD1
v_gene: TRBV11-1
j_gene: TRBJ2-1
CDR3nt: TGTGCCAGCAGCTTACAGCGGGACAGGGGAAATGAGCAGTTCTTC
CDR3aa: CASSLQRDRGNEQFF

d_gene: TRBD2
v_gene: TRBV10-1
j_gene: TRBJ2-1
CDR3nt: TGCGCCAGCAGTTTAGCGGGATCTTACAATGAGCAGTTCTTC
CDR3aa: CASSLAGSYNEQFF

d_gene: TRBD1
v_gene: TRBV30
j_gene: TRBJ2-5
CDR3nt: TGTGCCTGGGAAAGAGACAGGGGGGCGACCCAGTACTTC
CDR3aa: CAWERDRGATQYF